These 28 T cell receptor beta chains share one sample of origin, sequenced in a study of CD8 T cells in ankylosing spondylitis. Overall study results and limits: Made up of under 10 highly homologous variants, a TCR beta motif appeared characteristic of ankylosing spondylitis blood.

TCRdb called the 5' RACE reads again in MiXCR, with one record for every CDR3 protein. The sample has around 390,000 distinct CDR3 sequences, approximately 20% seen once. Antigen specificity for these receptors is unknown. The specimen was blood, either unsorted or a sorted T cell fraction (not recorded which). These receptors all stem from a male donor with ankylosing spondylitis.

This clonotype came up once. This chain links TRBV7-6 with TRBJ2-7; 10 bases align to TRBD2. CDR3 length equals 15 residues. V gave up 4 bases and J gave up 5 bases; unmatched junction bases: 8. Germline V gene lookup returns CDR1 SGHVS and CDR2 FNYEAQ. The CDR3 nucleotides are TGTGCCAGCAGCTGGGCAACTAGCGGGATGGACGAGCAGTACTTC. Its protein product is CASSWATSGMDEQYF.

The chain is built from TRBV5-1 and TRBJ2-5; D may match TRBD1 or TRBD2 (5 bases each). CDR3 length equals 15 residues. V was cut by 3 bases and J by 1 base, with 13 bases left in between. Germline lookup yields CDR1 SGHRS and CDR2 YFSETQ. The CDR3 DNA reads as TGCGCCAGCAGCTGGAGTAATGGGGGCCAAGAGACCCAGTACTTC. Protein sequence: CASSWSNGGQETQYF.

This clonotype was observed a handful of times. The chain recombines TRBV12-3 or TRBV12-4 with TRBJ2-7; D is possibly TRBD1 or TRBD2 (5 bases each). The CDR3 sequence is 14 residues long. The ends were cut back, 0 bases at V and 5 bases at J, with 11 bases in the middle. CDR3 region: CASSLAGTPHEQYF. The DNA of the CDR3 is TGTGCCAGCAGTTTAGCTGGGACGCCCCACGAGCAGTACTTC.

The chain is built from TRBV6-2 or TRBV6-3 and TRBJ2-2; 7 positions match TRBD2. Per germline, CDR1 MNHEY and CDR2 SVGEGT. V was clipped by 2 bases and J by 11 bases; unmatched bases: 8. The CDR3 runs to 14 residues. As DNA, the CDR3 is TGTGCCAGCAGTTACCGGGTCGGGAGGATAGAGCTGTTTTTT. Encoded protein: CASSYRVGRIELFF.

The J gene is TRBJ2-1, the V gene TRBV6-2 or TRBV6-3, with 9 bases fitting TRBD2. In germline, CDR1 is MNHEY, CDR2 SVGEGT. The CDR3 totals 15 residues. V was clipped by 7 bases and J by 8 bases; unmatched bases: 12. The CDR3: CASNLEAAGGHEQFF. CDR3 in DNA: TGTGCCAGCAACCTGGAGGCAGCGGGAGGTCATGAGCAGTTCTTC.

The sample holds a few counts of this clonotype. The chain links TRBV29-1 to TRBJ2-2; 13 bases are a match to TRBD2. The V gene end was trimmed by 1 base and the J gene end by 7 bases; junction bases not matched to a gene: 9. Germline lookup yields CDR1 SQVTM and CDR2 ANQGSEA. The CDR3 totals 17 residues. The CDR3 DNA reads TGCAGCGTTGAAGGGAGCGGACTAGCGGGAGAACTCGGGGAGCTGTTTTTT. The encoded protein is CSVEGSGLAGELGELFF.

The chain links TRBV28 to TRBJ2-7, with TRBD2 identical over 11 bases. Germline loops: CDR1 MDHEN, CDR2 SYDVKM. After removal of 5 bases from V and 13 bases from J, the junction contained 7 bases not matched to a gene. The CDR3 runs 12 residues. The CDR3 loop is CASSLRTSGFYF. The DNA of the CDR3 is TGTGCCAGCAGTCTAAGGACTAGCGGGTTCTACTTC.

The gene calls are TRBV5-1 and TRBJ2-2, with TRBD2 as a possible D gene (6 bases). The germline V and J ends were trimmed by 3 bases and 5 bases, with 11 bases remaining between them. CDR1 and CDR2 from the germline V gene are SGHRS and YFSETQ. The CDR3 spans 14 residues. CDR3 protein: CASSSGSGTGELFF. DNA for the CDR3: TGCGCCAGCAGCTCCGGGAGCGGAACCGGGGAGCTGTTTTTT.

The rearrangement joins TRBV7-3 to TRBJ1-1; D gene unclear. The CDR3 runs to 14 residues. V lost 1 base to trimming and J lost 2 bases, with 8 bases between them. Germline V gene data show CDR1 as SGHTA and CDR2 as FQGTGA. DNA for the CDR3: TGTGCCAGCAGCTTAATCGGAACCAACACTGAAGCTTTCTTT. Amino acid sequence: CASSLIGTNTEAFF.

This clonotype has more than one count but fewer than ten. V usage is TRBV29-1 and J usage is TRBJ2-1; 14 bases align to TRBD2. V shed 7 bases and J 9 bases; nucleotides not matched to a gene: 5. CDR1 is SQVTM, CDR2 ANQGSEA, per germline. The CDR3 consists of 13 residues. The CDR3 DNA sequence: TGCAGCGCCCGACTAGCGGGAGGGGGTGAGCAGTTCTTC. Amino acids: CSARLAGGGEQFF.

The chain couples TRBV5-1 to TRBJ1-5; possible D gene TRBD1, 5 bases. V was clipped by 3 bases and J by 2 bases, with 9 bases between them. The germline V gene encodes CDR1 SGHRS and CDR2 YFSETQ. CDR3 length: 14 amino acids. CDR3 nucleotide sequence: TGCGCCAGCAGCTCCGACAGTGGCAATCAGCCCCAGCATTTT. Its protein product is CASSSDSGNQPQHF.

The CDR3 DNA follows: TGCAGTGGTACCGGGGGGGCGAGGGGTGGCACTTCCGGGCAGTACTTC. Amino acids: CSGTGGARGGTSGQYF. V gene TRBV20-1 combines with J gene TRBJ2-7; 8 bases are shared with TRBD2. This CDR3 is built from 16 residues. Germline CDR1 is DFQATT and CDR2 is SNEGSKA (reference sequence). With V trimmed by 7 bases and J by 9 bases, 23 bases remained unmatched.

The chain carries TRBV12-3 or TRBV12-4 and TRBJ2-7; 12 bases line up with TRBD2. This CDR3 is 15 amino acids long. The V segment lost 3 bases and the J segment 7 bases; nucleotides outside the gene matches: 7. CDR3 amino acids: CASSLTSGRIREQYF. In DNA, the CDR3 is TGTGCCAGCAGTTTGACTAGCGGGAGAATCCGAGAGCAGTACTTC.

V gene TRBV2 combines with J gene TRBJ2-3; no firm D call. CDR1 SNHLY and CDR2 FYNNEI come from the germline V gene. This CDR3 spans 15 amino acids. V lost 4 bases, J lost 2 bases, and 13 bases lay in between. CDR3 sequence: CASSGEMADTDTQYF. For the CDR3, the DNA is TGTGCCAGCAGTGGCGAAATGGCCGACACAGATACGCAGTATTTT. The entire variable domain, with the rest obtained from reference TRBV2 and TRBJ2-3, is as follows: EPEVTQTPSHQVTQMGQEVILRCVPISNHLYFYWYRQILGQKVEFLVSFYNNEISEKSEIFDDQFSVERPDGSNFTLKIRSTKLEDSAMYFCASSGEMADTDTQYFGPGTRLTVL.

Note on this clonotype: A much more abundant neighbour one base away suggests this may be a read error. CDR3 amino acids: CASRNRDTYNELFF. In DNA, the CDR3 is TGTGCCAGCAGAAACCGGGACACCTACAATGAGCTGTTCTTC. V is TRBV6-1 and J is TRBJ2-1; possibly TRBD1 for D (6 bases). Germline lookup yields CDR1 MNHNS and CDR2 SASEGT. The length of the CDR3 is 14 residues.

J is TRBJ1-2 and V is TRBV18; D is unclear. The CDR3 runs 13 residues. Germline CDR1 KGHSH, CDR2 LQKENI. The V end was cut by 2 bases, the J end by 6 bases, with 10 bases between. The DNA of the CDR3 is TGTGCCAGCTCACCAAGGCCGACGGATGGCTACACCTTC. Translation: CASSPRPTDGYTF.

V gene TRBV20-1 combines with J gene TRBJ1-2; possible D gene TRBD1, 6 bases. Trimming left V 1 base short and J 5 bases short, with 14 bases between. Per the germline V gene, CDR1 is DFQATT and CDR2 is SNEGSKA (reference sequence). The CDR3 totals 14 residues. The CDR3 nucleotides are TGCAGTGCTAGAGGGTCAGGGGTGGCATATGGCTACACCTTC. It is translated as CSARGSGVAYGYTF.

This clonotype was seen only a few times. This chain joins TRBV9 and TRBJ1-4, with unresolved D. Germline V gene lookup returns CDR1 SGDLS and CDR2 YYNGEE. With 3 bases removed from V and 4 bases from J, the gap between germline ends came to 19 bases. The CDR3 is 17 residues long. In nucleotides, the CDR3 is TGTGCCAGCAGCGGATACCCCGTGGGCGGGCGTAATGAAAAACTGTTTTTT. Its translation is CASSGYPVGGRNEKLFF.

This clonotype was picked up a small number of times. The chain combines TRBV20-1 with TRBJ2-3, with a weak D call TRBD2 (6 bases). The germline V and J ends were trimmed by 3 bases and 2 bases, with 15 bases remaining between them. Germline V gives CDR1 DFQATT, CDR2 SNEGSKA (reference sequence). The CDR3 has 15 residues. CDR3 in DNA: TGCAGTGCTAGGGGGCGGGATCACAACACAGATACGCAGTATTTT. It translates to CSARGRDHNTDTQYF.

This clonotype was counted once. This chain joins TRBV5-1 and TRBJ1-6, with 7 bases identical to TRBD1. This CDR3 has 16 residues. In germline, CDR1 is SGHRS, CDR2 YFSETQ. Trimming at V came to 0 bases and at J to 7 bases, leaving 7 bases not matched to a gene. The CDR3 reads CASSLGQGVENSPLHF. The DNA of the CDR3 is TGCGCCAGCAGCTTGGGACAGGGAGTGGAGAATTCACCCCTCCACTTT.

This clonotype was counted between two and nine times. The chain is built from TRBV24-1 and TRBJ2-1; D is perhaps TRBD1 or TRBD2 (5 bases each). Trimming shortened V by 9 bases and J by 2 bases, and 16 bases separated the two germline ends. The CDR3 consists of 15 residues. Germline values: CDR1 KGHDR, CDR2 SFDVKD. The CDR3 DNA is TGTGCCACCGGAGCCCGGGACGGCGCCTACAATGAGCAGTTCTTC. This translates into CATGARDGAYNEQFF.

The chain's CDR3 is CASSQRGGDTQYF. CDR3 DNA sequence: TGTGCCAGTAGTCAGCGGGGTGGGGATACGCAGTATTTT. V usage is TRBV19 and J usage is TRBJ2-3; 7 bases agree with TRBD2. V shed 5 bases, J shed 6 bases, and the junction held 5 bases outside the gene matches. In germline, CDR1 is LNHDA, CDR2 SQIVND (reference sequence). The CDR3 covers 13 residues.

This clonotype appeared a few times. J is TRBJ2-1 and V is TRBV20-1, with 9 nucleotides matching TRBD1. Unmatched junction bases numbered 10, after V lost 7 bases and J lost 6 bases. The CDR3 extends over 14 amino acids. The germline CDR1 and CDR2 sequences are DFQATT and SNEGSKA (reference sequence). CDR3 protein: CSGARDRAPNEQFF. The DNA of the CDR3 is TGCAGTGGCGCCCGGGACAGGGCCCCCAATGAGCAGTTCTTC.

This clonotype has at least ten counts. This chain links TRBV12-3 or TRBV12-4 with TRBJ2-7, with D perhaps matching TRBD2 (5 bases). The CDR3 is 13 residues long. The V end was cut by 3 bases, the J end by 0 bases, with 6 bases between. CDR3 loop: CASSFRGSYEQYF. CDR3 in DNA: TGTGCCAGCAGTTTTCGGGGCTCCTACGAGCAGTACTTC.

The chain joins TRBV6-5 to TRBJ1-4; D call uncertain. Trimming pared 4 bases from V and 0 bases from J, leaving 18 bases between. There are 18 residues in the CDR3. Per the germline V gene, CDR1 is MNHEY and CDR2 is SVGAGI. The CDR3 sequence is CASSSLALYDATNEKLFF. CDR3 DNA sequence: TGTGCCAGCAGTTCCCTAGCCCTCTACGATGCAACTAATGAAAAACTGTTTTTT.

This clonotype has only one observation. The chain employs TRBV18 and TRBJ2-7; D gene ambiguous. The V gene lost 2 bases and the J gene lost 6 bases, with 11 bases spanning the gap. Looked up from germline, CDR1 is KGHSH and CDR2 is LQKENI. The CDR3 length is 13 residues. In nucleotides, the CDR3 is TGTGCCAGCTCACCATCGGCCATCAGCGAGCAGTACTTC. This sequence encodes CASSPSAISEQYF.

This clonotype showed up just a few times. The chain couples TRBV5-1 to TRBJ2-4; no clear D. The V end lost 3 bases, the J end lost 8 bases, and 12 bases lay between the germline ends. The CDR3 is 13 residues long. The V gene's germline CDR1 is SGHRS and CDR2 YFSETQ. The CDR3 region has the DNA TGCGCCAGCAGCTCCTACCTAGAAGACATTCAGTACTTC. Translated: CASSSYLEDIQYF.

The sample holds a few counts of this clonotype. The genes are TRBV5-1 and TRBJ2-1; 10 nucleotides agree with TRBD2. J gave up 8 bases and V 4 bases, and 12 bases lay outside the gene matches. The CDR3 is 16 amino acids. The germline gives CDR1 SGHRS, CDR2 YFSETQ. The CDR3 is CASSQQLAGSFDEQFF. The CDR3 DNA sequence: TGCGCCAGCAGCCAACAACTAGCGGGGTCTTTTGATGAGCAGTTCTTC.